This T cell receptor beta chain emerged from a study of STAT5B mutations in CD4+ large granular lymphocyte leukemia. This CDR3 region has 13 residues. Trimming removed 4 bases at V and 2 bases at J, with 8 bases between. Germline V CDR1 and CDR2: SGHTA, FQGNSA. Sequencing was at survey level. The repertoire was sequenced with immunoSEQ multiplex PCR; TCRdb's copy has only in-frame clones and lacks some. The table has some 32,000 clones, roughly 70% seen once; the top ten hold 1% to 1.2%. Findings and limits, study-wide: CD4-sorted patient repertoires seemed more clonal than healthy CD4+ repertoires. Main leukemic clonotypes were patient-specific, but 25% appeared at low frequency elsewhere. Higher CD4+ than CD8+ T-LGLL clonality might reflect small sample size.

As to this clone: Its cognate antigen is unknown.

The chain joins TRBV7-2 to TRBJ1-2; D is unresolved. Sequencing was carried out using CD4+ T cells from blood buffy coats. This clonotype was obtained from a human donor in good health. CDR3 loop: CASSSRRNYGYTF. The CDR3 DNA reads as TGTGCCAGCAGCTCTCGACGGAACTATGGCTACACCTTC.